The 28 T cell receptor beta chains below were found in one sample sequenced in a study of tumor-infiltrating lymphocytes in primary liver carcinoma (dated by TCRdb to about 2017). Sequencing was performed on an Illumina HiSeq 2500. Using a constant-region primer and ProtoScript II reverse transcriptase, TCRbeta-specific cDNA was reverse-transcribed from about 540 ng total RNA. Construction of the TCRbeta libraries relied on three nested rounds of multiplex PCR, following a slightly modified ARM-PCR procedure. Multiplex TRBV1-TRBV30 forward primers and a Cbeta reverse primer were used in the first two PCR rounds, each of which was run for roughly 9 cycles. The public reads were reanalyzed by TCRdb: fastp trimming at Q25, MiXCR alignment, in-frame beta chains only. Identical CDR3 proteins give one entry, which carries the most common genes and DNA. Here the sample has 310,000 or so distinct CDR3 sequences; around 50% occur a single time. The leading ten clones occupy around 15% of the sample.

Blood RNA was extracted from unsorted whole blood with TRIzol reagent; germline DNA came from the DNeasy Blood & Tissue kit. Sequencing was carried out using peripheral blood. The receptors here all came from a woman aged 30 to 39 with primary liver carcinoma and hepatitis B virus infection.

This clonotype was picked up many times. The rearrangement uses TRBV6-2 or TRBV6-3 and TRBJ2-1, with 7 bases fitting TRBD2. The J segment lost 7 bases and the V segment lost 5 bases, leaving 5 bases of the junction unmatched. The CDR3 is 13 amino acids. CDR1 is MNHEY and CDR2 is SVGEGT in the germline V gene. The CDR3 region has the DNA TGTGCCAGCAGTGCGGGAGTTGAGAATGAGCAGTTCTTC. The encoded protein is CASSAGVENEQFF.

J is TRBJ2-3 and V is TRBV10-3; D may be TRBD1 (5 bases). V lost 0 bases and J 3 bases, leaving 16 bases between the germline ends. The CDR3 runs 17 residues. Germline lookup yields CDR1 ENHRY and CDR2 SYGVKD. The chain's CDR3 is CAISESWQGQRTDTQYF. CDR3 DNA: TGTGCCATCAGTGAGTCCTGGCAGGGCCAACGAACAGATACGCAGTATTTT.

Remarks on this clonotype: The junction departs from germline at one end; a sequencing error may be responsible. The chain combines TRBV4-2 with TRBJ2-3; D is possibly TRBD1 (6 bases). Germline CDR1 reads LGHNA; CDR2 reads YNFKEQ. The CDR3 covers 15 residues. The CDR3: CTSIQDDRGRDTQYF. CDR3 DNA: TGTACCAGCATCCAAGATGATAGGGGGAGAGATACGCAGTATTTT.

To note about this clonotype: The junction shows a germline mismatch at one end, possibly a read error. V usage is TRBV4-2 and J usage is TRBJ2-7; the match to TRBD2 covers 8 bases. The germline V gene has CDR1 LGHNA and CDR2 YNFKEQ. This CDR3 has 18 amino acids. The CDR3 reads CVSSQDWGTGTRGDEQYF. In nucleotides, the CDR3 is TGTGTCAGCAGCCAAGATTGGGGCACCGGGACTAGAGGGGACGAGCAGTACTTC.

This clonotype has only one observation. At one of its ends the junction is not consistent with the germline gene, which may arise from a read error. This rearrangement joins TRBV11-1 to TRBJ2-5; either TRBD1 or TRBD2 may fit D (6 bases each). CDR1 SGHAT and CDR2 FQDESV come from the germline V gene (reference sequence). This CDR3 has 13 amino acids. For the CDR3, the DNA is TGTGCCAGCAGTCGCGGGACACAAGATACCCAGTACTTC. Amino acid sequence: CASSRGTQDTQYF.

The rearrangement links TRBV28 to TRBJ2-7; TRBD2 might be the D (6 bases). Germline CDR1 MDHEN, CDR2 SYDVKM. CDR3 size: 15 residues. Trimming cost V 3 bases and J 3 bases, with 15 bases left between them. Here the CDR3 DNA reads TGTGCCAGCAGTTTCCGGACTACTTTCCGCTACGAGCAGTACTTC. Translation: CASSFRTTFRYEQYF.

Comments on this clonotype: A much larger clone lies one base from this, so it may be a read error. The V and J genes are TRBV6-5 and TRBJ2-3; perhaps D is TRBD1 or TRBD2 (5 bases each). This CDR3 spans 13 amino acids. The germline CDR1 and CDR2 sequences are MNHEY and SVGAGI. CDR3 bases: TGTGTCAGCAGCCGGGACCTACAAGATACGCAGTATTTT. Its protein product is CVSSRDLQDTQYF.

This clonotype was detected ten times or more. The chain has TRBV11-1 and TRBJ2-3; no reliable D call. The CDR3 is 14 residues long. V gave up 5 bases and J gave up 3 bases, with 12 bases separating them. Germline V gene lookup returns CDR1 SGHAT and CDR2 FQDESV (reference sequence). The CDR3, as DNA: TGTGCCAGCAGCACGACGGAGTTTACAGATACGCAGTATTTT. Translating it yields CASSTTEFTDTQYF.

The rearrangement uses TRBV12-3 or TRBV12-4 and TRBJ1-3, with 8 bases that match TRBD1. The CDR3 covers 17 residues. Trimming at V came to 4 bases and at J to 6 bases, leaving 14 bases not matched to a gene. This CDR3 is CASSWGIQGARENTIYF. CDR3 nucleotides: TGTGCCAGCAGTTGGGGGATCCAGGGGGCGCGAGAAAACACCATATATTTT.

This clonotype occurred many times. The rearrangement uses TRBV11-2 and TRBJ2-5, with a tentative D call TRBD2 (6 bases). In germline, CDR1 is SGHAT, CDR2 FQNNGV. The CDR3 sequence is 17 residues long. Trimming took 1 base from V and 2 from J, leaving 17 bases between them. The CDR3 here is CASSLGGRFGSQETQYF. Written as DNA, the CDR3 is TGTGCCAGCAGCTTAGGTGGCCGGTTCGGGAGTCAAGAGACCCAGTACTTC.

This sequence joins TRBV5-6 and TRBJ2-7; the D gene is possibly TRBD1 (6 bases). V was cut by 4 bases and J by 6 bases, with 11 bases left in between. Per germline, CDR1 SGHDT and CDR2 YYEEEE. The CDR3 totals 12 residues. The CDR3 protein is CASSLDRTEQYF. The CDR3 DNA is TGTGCCAGCAGCCTCGACAGGACCGAGCAGTACTTC.

This clonotype has a single count. This chain connects TRBV12-3 or TRBV12-4 to TRBJ2-1; TRBD1 matches 9 bases. This CDR3 has 17 residues. Germline trimming cut 6 bases from V and 13 bases from J; bases unmatched to any gene: 22. The CDR3 region is CASSLTRTGGYNETQFF. CDR3 nucleotides: TGTGCCAGCAGCCTCACACGTACAGGGGGCTATAATGAGACCCAGTTCTTC.

This clonotype was detected ten times or more. The chain combines TRBV29-1 with TRBJ2-5; D uncertain. Germline V gene data show CDR1 as SQVTM and CDR2 as ANQGSEA. The CDR3 runs 12 residues. Trimming shortened V by 3 bases and J by 0 bases, and 5 bases separated the two germline ends. CDR3 sequence (DNA): TGCAGCGTTGATCAGTACCAAGAGACCCAGTACTTC. Amino acids: CSVDQYQETQYF.

This clonotype was seen a few times. This may stem from a read error, because a much larger clone lies one nucleotide away. The chain uses TRBV11-1 and TRBJ2-5, with 9 nucleotides matching TRBD2. Germline loops: CDR1 SGHAT, CDR2 FQDESV (reference sequence). This CDR3 spans 16 amino acids. As DNA, the CDR3 is TGTGTCAGCAGCTCCGGGCTAGCGGGATACGGTGGGACCCAGTACTTC. Translated: CVSSSGLAGYGGTQYF.

Comment on this clonotype: A read error may account for a junction end that differs from germline. The V gene is TRBV11-2, the J gene TRBJ2-1; 9 nucleotides match TRBD2. Germline V gives CDR1 SGHAT, CDR2 FQNNGV. The CDR3 extends over 18 amino acids. CDR3 residues: CANSFQKSGRPPYNEQFF. The CDR3 nucleotides are TGTGCCAACAGCTTCCAAAAGAGCGGGAGGCCCCCCTACAATGAGCAGTTCTTC.

Concerning this clonotype itself: This may be a read error: a much more frequent sequence differs by one nucleotide. The chain is built from TRBV12-3 or TRBV12-4 and TRBJ2-5, with 7 positions matching TRBD1. The CDR3 has 14 amino acids. CDR3 DNA: TGTACCAGCAGCACCGGACAGGAACCAGAGACCCAGTACTTC. Its translation: CTSSTGQEPETQYF.

About this clonotype: This may come from a read error, since a much larger clone is one base off. The chain carries TRBV6-1 and TRBJ1-5; D not certain. The CDR3 runs to 15 residues. CDR1 is MNHNS, CDR2 SASEGT, per germline. Here the CDR3 reads CASRELHRDNQSQHF. Here the CDR3 DNA reads TGTGCCAGCAGGGAACTACACAGAGACAATCAGTCCCAGCATTTT.

As regards this clonotype: Compared with germline, one end of the junction differs, possibly owing to a read error. The chain employs TRBV6-2 or TRBV6-3 and TRBJ2-1; TRBD2 matches at 9 bases. The CDR3 consists of 14 residues. The germline V gene encodes CDR1 MNHEY and CDR2 SVGEGT. The CDR3 DNA follows: TGTGTCAGCAGTTGGTCTAGCGGGGTAAATGAGCAGTTCTTC. It is translated as CVSSWSSGVNEQFF.

This clonotype was counted at least ten times. The J gene is TRBJ2-2, the V gene TRBV4-1; 9 bases match TRBD1. In germline, CDR1 is MGHRA, CDR2 YSYEKL. The CDR3 sequence is 16 residues long. Trimming at V came to 3 bases and at J to 5 bases, leaving 7 bases not matched to a gene. The CDR3 DNA reads TGCGCCAGCAGCCAGCGTCCGGGACAGGGAACCGGGGAGCTGTTTTTT. This encodes CASSQRPGQGTGELFF.

This chain links TRBV29-1 with TRBJ1-5; D is unresolved. This CDR3 contains 12 residues. V was shortened by 8 bases and J by 9 bases, with 17 bases between the two germline ends. Germline-derived CDR1 and CDR2 are SQVTM and ANQGSEA. As DNA, the CDR3 is TGCAGCATACGCGTGGGCAACCGGCCCCAGCATTTT. This encodes CSIRVGNRPQHF.

With respect to this clonotype: This may come from a read error, since a much larger clone is one base off. V gene TRBV6-2 or TRBV6-3 combines with J gene TRBJ2-1; 11 bases are a match to TRBD2. Germline CDR1 is MNHEY and CDR2 is SVGEGT. This CDR3 is built from 15 residues. In DNA form, the CDR3 reads TGTGCCAGCAGCCCGACTAGCGGGGTTAACAATGGGCAGTTCTTC. Translated, it gives CASSPTSGVNNGQFF.

Comment on this clonotype: The junction shows a germline mismatch at one end, possibly a read error. CDR3 DNA sequence: TGTGCCAGCAGCTACTCCCCCGGGCAGCCAACCTACAATGAGGAGTTCTTC. Its translation: CASSYSPGQPTYNEEFF. The V and J genes are TRBV11-2 and TRBJ2-1; D call uncertain. The CDR3 has 17 residues. CDR1 is SGHAT, CDR2 FQNNGV, per germline.

The table lists this clonotype with a count of one. The CDR3 coding sequence is TGTGCCGGGAGCAAGGGACATAATGAAAAACTGTTTTTT. Protein product: CAGSKGHNEKLFF. The gene calls are TRBV11-1 and TRBJ1-4; a weak D match, TRBD1 (6 bases). The CDR3 totals 13 residues. V was cut by 11 bases and J by 4 bases, with 14 bases left in between. Germline assignment: CDR1 SGHAT and CDR2 FQDESV (reference sequence).

This clonotype has a handful of counts. This may be a read error: a much more frequent sequence differs by one nucleotide. This CDR3 fails to terminate in the conserved phenylalanine or tryptophan, so it likely reflects a read error. The CDR3 loop is CASSTGTLSGAFS. The CDR3, as DNA: TGTGCCAGCAGCACCGGGACATTATCAGGGGCTTTCTCT. The chain is built from TRBV14 and TRBJ1-1, with D possibly being TRBD1 (6 bases). CDR3 length: 13 amino acids. CDR1 is SGHDN, CDR2 FVKESK, per germline. Trimming stripped 5 bases from V and 11 bases from J, with 18 bases between.

With respect to this clonotype: Given the absence of the conserved phenylalanine or tryptophan at the CDR3 end, a read error is likely. The chain couples TRBV29-1 to TRBJ1-2, with D tentatively TRBD1 (6 bases). The CDR3 consists of 13 residues. Per germline, CDR1 SQVTM and CDR2 ANQGSEA. CDR3 in amino acids: CSVAYRQEDGYTI. The CDR3 DNA follows: TGTAGCGTTGCCTACAGACAGGAAGATGGCTACACCATC.

This clonotype was counted ten times or more. The chain recombines TRBV11-2 with TRBJ2-7, with TRBD1 as a possible D gene (6 bases). This CDR3 is 13 amino acids long. Trimming shortened V by 3 bases and J by 5 bases, and 11 bases separated the two germline ends. CDR1 is SGHAT and CDR2 is FQNNGV in the germline V gene. The CDR3 protein is CASSFPGVHEQYF. CDR3 coding DNA: TGTGCCAGCAGCTTCCCAGGGGTCCACGAGCAGTACTTC.

The genes are TRBV5-6 and TRBJ1-1; no reliable D call. The V end lost 2 bases, the J end lost 2 bases, and 16 bases lay between the germline ends. Germline V gene data show CDR1 as SGHDT and CDR2 as YYEEEE. This CDR3 has 16 amino acids. The CDR3 is CASSLSPRAINTEAFF. In DNA, the CDR3 is TGTGCCAGCAGCTTATCCCCAAGGGCCATTAACACTGAAGCTTTCTTT.

The chain couples TRBV5-1 to TRBJ2-2; 8 nucleotides align to TRBD2. Germline values: CDR1 SGHRS, CDR2 YFSETQ. The CDR3 has 15 residues. The V segment lost 3 bases and the J segment 3 bases; nucleotides outside the gene matches: 4. CDR3 residues: CASSSGLVDTGELFF. DNA for the CDR3: TGCGCCAGCAGCTCGGGACTAGTCGACACCGGGGAGCTGTTTTTT.